Below, 25 T cell receptor beta chains from the same sample are listed, as sequenced in a study of blood T cells in healthy people across ages (dated by TCRdb to the mid-2010s). Library generation was performed with 5' RACE. Data came from an Illumina HiSeq 2500. The second PCR ran for about 7 to 11 cycles and used a J-beta primer mix along with a sample-barcoded 5' primer. Starting from the raw public reads, TCRdb applied fastp trimming at Q25, assembled clones with MiXCR and retained in-frame beta chains. Each CDR3 protein appears once, grouped with its most common genes and DNA. For this sample the table gives under 700,000 distinct CDR3 sequences, of which approximately 25% were detected only once. Under 9% of the sample belongs to the ten largest clones. This sample was shared with a second study, whose subject was T cells of mothers and their children.

Sample: blood. All receptors derive from a boy aged 10-17 years in good health.

This clonotype was picked up a small number of times. The chain combines TRBV27 with TRBJ2-7, with D perhaps matching TRBD2 (5 bases). V lost 3 bases to trimming and J lost 2 bases, with 20 bases between them. Germline lookup yields CDR1 MNHEY and CDR2 SMNVEV (reference sequence). CDR3 length: 17 residues. The CDR3 protein is CASSFSPKRKNPYEQYF. The CDR3 DNA sequence: TGTGCCAGCAGTTTTTCCCCTAAGCGGAAAAATCCCTACGAGCAGTACTTC.

V usage is TRBV7-9 and J usage is TRBJ1-1; maybe TRBD1 (5 bases). Trimming removed 0 bases from V and 5 bases from J, with 10 bases in between. This CDR3 has 14 residues. From germline, CDR1 is SEHNR and CDR2 FQNEAQ (reference sequence). The CDR3 DNA reads TGTGCCAGCAGCTTAGCCTCCAGACAGACTGAAGCTTTCTTT. Amino acids: CASSLASRQTEAFF.

This clonotype was picked up many times. This sequence joins TRBV4-1 and TRBJ1-4, with D hard to call. V dropped 0 bases and J dropped 4 bases, with 12 bases sitting between them. Germline V gene lookup returns CDR1 MGHRA and CDR2 YSYEKL. The length of the CDR3 is 16 residues. CDR3 DNA: TGCGCCAGCAGCCAAGATCAGCTCCTGCTTAATGAAAAACTGTTTTTT. This translates into CASSQDQLLLNEKLFF.

The chain employs TRBV29-1 and TRBJ2-3; D uncertain. Germline values: CDR1 SQVTM, CDR2 ANQGSEA. The CDR3 extends over 13 amino acids. Trimming removed 4 bases from V and 2 bases from J, with 10 bases in between. This chain's CDR3 is CSVAYSYTDTQYF. CDR3 coding DNA: TGCAGCGTTGCCTACTCCTACACAGATACGCAGTATTTT.

There are a few counts of this clonotype. V gene TRBV2 combines with J gene TRBJ2-1, with D unclear. The length of the CDR3 is 16 residues. The V end lost 5 bases, the J end lost 5 bases, and 19 bases lay between the germline ends. Looked up from germline, CDR1 is SNHLY and CDR2 is FYNNEI. Here the CDR3 reads CASSLTRRPSNNEQFF. For the CDR3, the DNA is TGTGCCAGCAGTCTTACCAGGAGACCAAGCAACAATGAGCAGTTCTTC.

As concerns this clonotype: Its ends do not fully match the called genes, so a read error is possible. The CDR3 DNA sequence: TGTGCCAGCAGCTTGGGGTCGGGGAACTCTGAAGCTTTCTTT. Its translation: CASSLGSGNSEAFF. The V gene is TRBV7-9, the J gene TRBJ1-1; D is uncertain. Germline lookup yields CDR1 SEHNR and CDR2 FQNEAQ (reference sequence). There are 14 residues in the CDR3.

This clonotype appeared a few times. This chain connects TRBV6-2 or TRBV6-3 to TRBJ2-5, with D possibly being TRBD1 (6 bases). The CDR3 runs 15 residues. Germline V gene sequence: CDR1 MNHEY, CDR2 SVGEGT. Trimming took off 6 bases at V and 7 bases at J, with 21 bases between the two ends. CDR3 in amino acids: CASRDQDRRSRTQYF. In DNA, the CDR3 is TGTGCCAGCAGAGACCAGGACAGACGGTCGCGGACCCAGTACTTC.

The gene calls are TRBV9 and TRBJ2-5; 13 bases fit TRBD2. With V trimmed by 3 bases and J by 3 bases, 5 bases remained unmatched. CDR1 is SGDLS and CDR2 is YYNGEE in the germline V gene. The CDR3 is 16 residues long. CDR3 loop: CASSGGLAGNKETQYF. The CDR3 nucleotides are TGTGCCAGCAGCGGGGGACTAGCGGGGAATAAAGAGACCCAGTACTTC.

This clonotype was detected a few times. The V call is TRBV12-3 or TRBV12-4, the J call TRBJ1-5; D may be TRBD1 (6 bases). The CDR3 covers 15 residues. Trimming removed 1 base at V and 5 bases at J, with 12 bases between. In DNA form, the CDR3 reads TGTGCCAGCAGTTTAGGGGCAGGGGCGGATCAGCCCCAGCATTTT. This translates into CASSLGAGADQPQHF.

This clonotype was found a few times. V is TRBV15 and J is TRBJ2-1; 12 bases agree with TRBD2. The CDR3 spans 15 residues. Per germline, CDR1 LNHNV and CDR2 YYDKDF (reference sequence). The V and J ends lost 6 bases and 8 bases, in that order; junction bases with no gene match: 8. The CDR3: CATRGTTSGSHEQFF. The CDR3 region has the DNA TGTGCCACCAGAGGAACGACTAGCGGGAGCCATGAGCAGTTCTTC. Full variable domain (outside the CDR3, taken from reference TRBV15 and TRBJ2-1): DAMVIQNPRYQVTQFGKPVTLSCSQTLNHNVMYWYQQKSSQAPKLLFHYYDKDFNNEADTPDNFQSRRPNTSFCFLDIRSPGLGDTAMYLCATRGTTSGSHEQFFGPGTRLTVL.

The V call is TRBV20-1, the J call TRBJ2-2; no firm D call. Germline CDR1 and CDR2: DFQATT and SNEGSKA (reference sequence). The CDR3 spans 12 residues. V lost 0 bases and J 1 base, leaving 0 bases between the germline ends. This chain's CDR3 is CSARENTGELFF. In DNA form, the CDR3 reads TGCAGTGCTAGAGAGAACACCGGGGAGCTGTTTTTT.

This clonotype was seen only a few times. V usage is TRBV20-1 and J usage is TRBJ2-6, with TRBD1 identical over 7 bases. The ends lost 6 bases at V and 0 bases at J; junction bases unmatched: 8. CDR3 length equals 16 residues. CDR1 DFQATT and CDR2 SNEGSKA come from the germline V gene (reference sequence). The CDR3 nucleotides read TGCAGTGCCCCGGGACAGATTAGCTCTGGGGCCAACGTCCTGACTTTC. Translating gives CSAPGQISSGANVLTF.

This clonotype was picked up many times. The chain is built from TRBV25-1 and TRBJ2-5; tentative D call: TRBD2 (5 bases). The V end lost 1 base, the J end lost 0 bases, and 6 bases lay between the germline ends. CDR1 and CDR2 from the germline V gene are MGHDK and SYGVNS. The CDR3 consists of 14 residues. CDR3 loop: CASSELDYQETQYF. CDR3 coding DNA: TGTGCCAGCAGTGAATTGGACTACCAAGAGACCCAGTACTTC.

V gene TRBV29-1 combines with J gene TRBJ1-2; TRBD1 matches at 9 bases. The CDR3 is 12 residues long. Per germline, CDR1 SQVTM and CDR2 ANQGSEA. The V and J ends lost 6 bases and 4 bases, in that order; junction bases with no gene match: 3. For the CDR3, the DNA is TGCAGCGTACAGGGGGCAGGCTATGGCTACACCTTC. Amino acids: CSVQGAGYGYTF. The full variable domain, completed using reference TRBV29-1 and TRBJ1-2, is SAVISQKPSRDICQRGTSLTIQCQVDSQVTMMFWYRQQPGQSLTLIATANQGSEATYESGFVIDKFPISRPNLTFSTLTVSNMSPEDSSIYLCSVQGAGYGYTFGSGTRLTVV.

The rearrangement uses TRBV3-1 and TRBJ2-5, with a possible D match to TRBD2 (5 bases). The J call is in doubt because the DNA end fits TRBJ2-7 better. In germline, CDR1 is LGHDT, CDR2 YNNKEL (reference sequence). The CDR3 is 14 amino acids. CDR3 loop: CASSSRGLANEQYF. The CDR3 DNA is TGTGCCAGCAGCTCCCGCGGGCTGGCTAACGAGCAGTACTTC.

The chain employs TRBV7-8 and TRBJ2-7, with TRBD1 matching over 7 bases. This CDR3 is built from 15 residues. Germline V gives CDR1 SGHVS, CDR2 FQNEAQ. Unmatched junction bases numbered 8, after V lost 3 bases and J lost 3 bases. CDR3 region: CASSLGPTGSYEQYF. The CDR3 DNA reads as TGTGCCAGCAGCTTGGGACCGACAGGGAGCTACGAGCAGTACTTC.

The V gene is TRBV3-1, the J gene TRBJ2-5; 7 bases agree with TRBD2. V was clipped by 3 bases and J by 0 bases; unmatched bases: 7. The CDR3 is 16 residues long. Germline-derived CDR1 and CDR2 are LGHDT and YNNKEL (reference sequence). The CDR3: CASSQLAGSDQETQYF. DNA of the CDR3: TGTGCCAGCAGCCAGTTAGCGGGCTCAGACCAAGAGACCCAGTACTTC.

This rearrangement joins TRBV4-1 to TRBJ1-1; D gene uncertain. In germline, CDR1 is MGHRA, CDR2 YSYEKL. This CDR3 is 15 amino acids long. Deletions cut 0 bases from V and 2 bases from J, with 10 bases between. The CDR3 region has the DNA TGCGCCAGCAGCCAAGAGGGGTGGGAAAACACTGAAGCTTTCTTT. This gives the protein CASSQEGWENTEAFF.

This clonotype was observed many times. This chain connects TRBV7-9 to TRBJ2-5, with a tentative D call TRBD2 (5 bases). The CDR3 extends over 15 amino acids. V was pared by 3 bases and J by 5 bases, with 16 bases between. Germline CDR1 reads SEHNR; CDR2 reads FQNEAQ (reference sequence). This CDR3 is CASSFGARGRETQYF. For the CDR3, the DNA is TGTGCCAGCAGCTTCGGCGCCCGGGGTCGCGAGACCCAGTACTTC.

This clonotype was observed a few times. The J gene is TRBJ1-4, the V gene TRBV5-5, with 8 bases fitting TRBD1. The CDR3 is 20 amino acids. Unmatched junction bases numbered 21, after V lost 1 base and J lost 7 bases. The germline V gene has CDR1 SGHKS and CDR2 YYEKEE (reference sequence). The CDR3 nucleotides are TGTGCCAGCAGCTTGTTGTCATTGGGGACAGGCCTCTTAAGGGGTGAAAAACTGTTTTTT. Amino acids: CASSLLSLGTGLLRGEKLFF.

The J gene is TRBJ2-1, the V gene TRBV5-1; 11 nucleotides agree with TRBD2. The V segment lost 5 bases and the J segment 0 bases; nucleotides outside the gene matches: 4. CDR1 and CDR2 (germline): SGHRS, YFSETQ. This CDR3 has 16 amino acids. The CDR3 here is CASRASGGSSYNEQFF. Written as DNA, the CDR3 is TGCGCCAGCAGGGCTAGCGGGGGGAGCTCCTACAATGAGCAGTTCTTC.

This chain connects TRBV12-3 or TRBV12-4 to TRBJ1-6; D not certain. Trimming removed 3 bases at V and 10 bases at J, with 10 bases between. The CDR3 is 13 residues long. CDR3 region: CASSFSRSSPLHF. DNA of the CDR3: TGTGCCAGCAGTTTTTCCCGGTCGTCACCCCTCCACTTT.

This clonotype occurred a few times. The V gene is TRBV20-1, the J gene TRBJ2-4, with 7 bases fitting TRBD1. The junction had 10 bases not matched to a gene; V was cut back by 5 bases and J by 3 bases. This CDR3 is 15 amino acids long. The germline gives CDR1 DFQATT, CDR2 SNEGSKA (reference sequence). CDR3 amino acids: CSARAQGVGKNIQYF. CDR3 bases: TGCAGTGCTCGGGCCCAGGGGGTGGGCAAAAACATTCAGTACTTC.

The rearrangement links TRBV5-1 to TRBJ1-2, with D maybe TRBD1 (5 bases). CDR1 is SGHRS, CDR2 YFSETQ, per germline. Deletions cut 1 base from V and 0 bases from J, with 7 bases between. The CDR3 spans 14 residues. The CDR3 sequence: CASSLRGTNYGYTF. Written as DNA, the CDR3 is TGCGCCAGCAGCTTGCGGGGGACTAACTATGGCTACACCTTC.

For this clonotype: An end of the junction does not agree with germline; a read error may underlie this. The chain couples TRBV6-1 to TRBJ1-2; the D gene is possibly TRBD1 (5 bases). This CDR3 is built from 13 residues. The germline V gene encodes CDR1 MNHNS and CDR2 SASEGT. The CDR3 region has the DNA TGTGCCAGCAGTGAAAAGTCGGGGGACGCCTCCAACTTC. Protein sequence: CASSEKSGDASNF.